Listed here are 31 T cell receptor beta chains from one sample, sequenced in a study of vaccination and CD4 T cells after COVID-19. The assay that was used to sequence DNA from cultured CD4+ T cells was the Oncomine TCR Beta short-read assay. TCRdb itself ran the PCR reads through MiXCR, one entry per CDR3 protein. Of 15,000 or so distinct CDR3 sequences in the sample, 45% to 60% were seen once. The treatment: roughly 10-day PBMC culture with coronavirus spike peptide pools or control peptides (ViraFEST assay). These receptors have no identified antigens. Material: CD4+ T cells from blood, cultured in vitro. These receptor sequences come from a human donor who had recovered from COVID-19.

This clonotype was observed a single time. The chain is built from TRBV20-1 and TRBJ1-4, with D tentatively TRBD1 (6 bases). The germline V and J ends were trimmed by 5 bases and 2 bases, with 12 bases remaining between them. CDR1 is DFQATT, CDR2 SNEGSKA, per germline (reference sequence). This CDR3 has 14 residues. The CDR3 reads CSAYIQGTNEKLFF. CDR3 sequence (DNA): TGCAGTGCTTACATCCAGGGGACTAATGAAAAACTGTTTTTT.

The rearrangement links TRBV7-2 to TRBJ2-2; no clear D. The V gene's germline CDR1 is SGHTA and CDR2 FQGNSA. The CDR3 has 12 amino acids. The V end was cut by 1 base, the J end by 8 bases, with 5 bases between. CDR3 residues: CASSLVVGELFF. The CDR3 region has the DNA TGTGCCAGCAGCTTAGTCGTAGGGGAGCTGTTTTTT.

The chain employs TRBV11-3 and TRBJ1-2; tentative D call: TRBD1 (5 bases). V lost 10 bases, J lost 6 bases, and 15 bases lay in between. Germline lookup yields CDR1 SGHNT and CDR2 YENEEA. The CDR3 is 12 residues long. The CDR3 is CAIGAGMDGYTF. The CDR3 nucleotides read TGTGCCATAGGGGCCGGGATGGATGGCTACACCTTC.

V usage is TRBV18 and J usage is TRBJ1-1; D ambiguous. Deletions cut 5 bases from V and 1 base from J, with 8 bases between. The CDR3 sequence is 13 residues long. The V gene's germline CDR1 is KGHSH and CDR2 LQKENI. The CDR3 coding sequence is TGTGCCAGCTCAGGACGGGGGAACACTGAAGCTTTCTTT. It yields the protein CASSGRGNTEAFF.

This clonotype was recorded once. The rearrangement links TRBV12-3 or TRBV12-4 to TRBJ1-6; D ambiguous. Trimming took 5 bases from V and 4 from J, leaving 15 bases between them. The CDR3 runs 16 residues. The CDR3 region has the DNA TGTGCCAGCAGTATGAATCCGGGGAATTATAATTCACCCCTCCACTTT. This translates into CASSMNPGNYNSPLHF.

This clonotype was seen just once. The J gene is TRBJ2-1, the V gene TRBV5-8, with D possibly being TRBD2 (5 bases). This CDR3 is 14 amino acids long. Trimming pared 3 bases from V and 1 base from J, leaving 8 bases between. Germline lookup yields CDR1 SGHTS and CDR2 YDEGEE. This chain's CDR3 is CASSWRGSYNEQFF. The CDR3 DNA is TGTGCCAGCAGCTGGCGAGGGTCCTACAATGAGCAGTTCTTC.

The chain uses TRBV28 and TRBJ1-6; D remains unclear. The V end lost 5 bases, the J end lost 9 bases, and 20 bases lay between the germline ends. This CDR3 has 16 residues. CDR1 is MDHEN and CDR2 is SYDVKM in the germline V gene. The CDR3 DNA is TGTGCCAGCAGTCTCATGTGGGGAATACCCACTTCACCCCTCCACTTT. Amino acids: CASSLMWGIPTSPLHF.

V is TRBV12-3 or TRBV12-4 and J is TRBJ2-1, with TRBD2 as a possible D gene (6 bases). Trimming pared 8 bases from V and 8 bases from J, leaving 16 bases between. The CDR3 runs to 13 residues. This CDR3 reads CASVPTRLDEQFF. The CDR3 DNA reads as TGTGCCAGCGTCCCGACTAGATTGGATGAGCAGTTCTTC.

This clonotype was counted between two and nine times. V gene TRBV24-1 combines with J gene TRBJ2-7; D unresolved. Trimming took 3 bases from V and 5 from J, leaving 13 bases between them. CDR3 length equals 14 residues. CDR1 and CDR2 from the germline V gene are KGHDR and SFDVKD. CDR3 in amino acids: CATSDAGIRHEQYF. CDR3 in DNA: TGTGCCACCAGTGATGCAGGTATCCGCCACGAGCAGTACTTC.

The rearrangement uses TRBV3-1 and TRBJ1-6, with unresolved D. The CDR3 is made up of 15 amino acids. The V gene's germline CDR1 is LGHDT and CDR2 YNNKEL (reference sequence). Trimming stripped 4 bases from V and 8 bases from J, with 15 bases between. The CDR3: CASSPTAGWDSPLHF. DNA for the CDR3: TGTGCCAGCAGCCCTACAGCCGGGTGGGATTCACCCCTCCACTTT.

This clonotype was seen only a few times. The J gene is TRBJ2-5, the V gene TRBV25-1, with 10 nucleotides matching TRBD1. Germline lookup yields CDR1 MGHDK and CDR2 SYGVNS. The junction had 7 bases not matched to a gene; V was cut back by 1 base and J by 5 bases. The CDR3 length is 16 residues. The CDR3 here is CASSEFGTGDEETQYF. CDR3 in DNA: TGTGCCAGCAGTGAATTCGGGACAGGGGACGAGGAGACCCAGTACTTC. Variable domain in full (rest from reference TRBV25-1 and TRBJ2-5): EADIYQTPRYLVIGTGKKITLECSQTMGHDKMYWYQQDPGMELHLIHYSYGVNSTEKGDLSSESTVSRIRTEHFPLTLESARPSHTSQYLCASSEFGTGDEETQYFGPGTRLLVL.

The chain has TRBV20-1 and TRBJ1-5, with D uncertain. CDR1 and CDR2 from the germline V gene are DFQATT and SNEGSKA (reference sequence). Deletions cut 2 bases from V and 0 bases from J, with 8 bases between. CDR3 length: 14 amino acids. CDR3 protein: CSARWRYSNQPQHF. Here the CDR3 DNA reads TGCAGTGCTAGATGGAGATATAGCAATCAGCCCCAGCATTTT.

The CDR3 nucleotides read TGTGCCAGCAGCTCGCCGGGTCAACGGGGCTATGGCTACACCTTC. It encodes CASSSPGQRGYGYTF. The V and J genes are TRBV7-2 and TRBJ1-2, with unresolved D. The CDR3 consists of 15 residues. Germline V lookup: CDR1 SGHTA, CDR2 FQGNSA. The V end was cut by 4 bases, the J end by 4 bases, with 16 bases between. Together with reference TRBV7-2 and TRBJ1-2, the CDR3 gives the full variable domain: GAGVSQSPSNKVTEKGKDVELRCDPISGHTALYWYRQSLGQGLEFLIYFQGNSAPDKSGLPSDRFSAERTGGSVSTLTIQRTQQEDSAVYLCASSSPGQRGYGYTFGSGTRLTVV.

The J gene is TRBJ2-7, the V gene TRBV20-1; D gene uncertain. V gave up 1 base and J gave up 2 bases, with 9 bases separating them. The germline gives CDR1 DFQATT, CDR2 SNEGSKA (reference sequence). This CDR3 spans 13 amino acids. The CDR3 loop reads CSARGQFPYEQYF. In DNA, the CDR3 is TGCAGTGCTAGAGGGCAGTTCCCCTACGAGCAGTACTTC.

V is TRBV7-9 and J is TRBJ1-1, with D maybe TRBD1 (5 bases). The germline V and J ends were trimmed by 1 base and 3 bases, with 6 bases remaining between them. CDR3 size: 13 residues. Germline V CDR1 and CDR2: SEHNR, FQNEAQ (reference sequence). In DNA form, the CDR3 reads TGTGCCAGCAGCTTAGAAGGGGACACTGAAGCTTTCTTT. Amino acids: CASSLEGDTEAFF. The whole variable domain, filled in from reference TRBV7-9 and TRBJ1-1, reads DTGVSQNPRHKITKRGQNVTFRCDPISEHNRLYWYRQTLGQGPEFLTYFQNEAQLEKSRLLSDRFSAERPKGSFSTLEIQRTEQGDSAMYLCASSLEGDTEAFFGQGTRLTVV.

The CDR3 DNA is TGTGCCAGTAGTATGGGGACAGGGGTGAAGTCACCCCTCCACTTT. Translation: CASSMGTGVKSPLHF. The V gene is TRBV19, the J gene TRBJ1-6, with TRBD1 matching 10 bases. The J segment lost 10 bases and the V segment lost 3 bases, leaving 6 bases of the junction unmatched. The CDR3 spans 15 residues. The germline CDR1 and CDR2 sequences are LNHDA and SQIVND (reference sequence).

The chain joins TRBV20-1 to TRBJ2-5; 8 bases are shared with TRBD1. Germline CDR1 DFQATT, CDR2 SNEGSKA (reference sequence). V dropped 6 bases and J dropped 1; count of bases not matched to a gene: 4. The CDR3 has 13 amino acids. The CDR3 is CSAFGQGQETQYF. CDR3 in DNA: TGCAGTGCCTTTGGACAGGGCCAAGAGACCCAGTACTTC.

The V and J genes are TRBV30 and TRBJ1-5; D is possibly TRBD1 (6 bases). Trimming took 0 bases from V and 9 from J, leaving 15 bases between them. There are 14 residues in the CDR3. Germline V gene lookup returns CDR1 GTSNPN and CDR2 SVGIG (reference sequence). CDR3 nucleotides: TGTGCCTGGAGTGTACTTGGAGGGGGAAGGCCCCAGCATTTT. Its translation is CAWSVLGGGRPQHF.

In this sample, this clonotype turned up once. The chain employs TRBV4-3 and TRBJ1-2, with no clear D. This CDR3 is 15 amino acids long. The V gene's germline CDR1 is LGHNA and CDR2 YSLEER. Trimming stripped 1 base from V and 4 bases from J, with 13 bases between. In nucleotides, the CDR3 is TGCGCCAGCAGCCAAGGAAGTAACATATTCTATGGCTACACCTTC. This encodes CASSQGSNIFYGYTF.

The CDR3 here is CASSPGGGVFNQPQHF. CDR3 in DNA: TGTGCCAGCTCACCAGGTGGTGGGGTTTTTAATCAGCCCCAGCATTTT. V and J are TRBV18 and TRBJ1-5; D remains unclear. Germline V CDR1 and CDR2: KGHSH, LQKENI. Trimming removed 2 bases at V and 4 bases at J, with 15 bases between. The CDR3 covers 16 residues.

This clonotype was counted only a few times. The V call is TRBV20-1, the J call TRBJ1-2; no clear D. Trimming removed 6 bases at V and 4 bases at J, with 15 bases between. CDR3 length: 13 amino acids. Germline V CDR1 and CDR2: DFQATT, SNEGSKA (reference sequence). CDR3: CSATPGTGYGYTF. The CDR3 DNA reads TGCAGTGCCACTCCGGGCACCGGCTATGGCTACACCTTC.

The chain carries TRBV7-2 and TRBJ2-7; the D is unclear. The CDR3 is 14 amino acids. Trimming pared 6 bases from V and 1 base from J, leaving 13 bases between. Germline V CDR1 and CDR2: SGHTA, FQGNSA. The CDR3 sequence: CASSSDGRSYEQYF. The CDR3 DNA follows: TGTGCCAGCAGTTCCGATGGGCGGTCCTACGAGCAGTACTTC.

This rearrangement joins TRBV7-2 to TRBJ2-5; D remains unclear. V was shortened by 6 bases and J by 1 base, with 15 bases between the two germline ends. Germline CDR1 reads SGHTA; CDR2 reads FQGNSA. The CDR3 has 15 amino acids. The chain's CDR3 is CASSFFLAFQETQYF. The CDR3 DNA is TGTGCCAGCAGTTTCTTCTTGGCCTTCCAAGAGACCCAGTACTTC.

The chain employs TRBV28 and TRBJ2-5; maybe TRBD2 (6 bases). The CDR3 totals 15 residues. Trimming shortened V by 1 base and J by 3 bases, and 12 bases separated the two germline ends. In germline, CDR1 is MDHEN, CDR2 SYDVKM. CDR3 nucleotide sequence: TGTGCCAGCAGTTTATCTAGGGACTTCGAAGAGACCCAGTACTTC. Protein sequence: CASSLSRDFEETQYF.

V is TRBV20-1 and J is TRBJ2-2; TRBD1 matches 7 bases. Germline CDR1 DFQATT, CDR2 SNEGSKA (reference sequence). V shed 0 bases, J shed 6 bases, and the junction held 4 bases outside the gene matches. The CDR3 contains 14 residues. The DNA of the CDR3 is TGCAGTGCTAGAGAGGACAGGTGGGCCGGGGAGCTGTTTTTT. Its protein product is CSAREDRWAGELFF.

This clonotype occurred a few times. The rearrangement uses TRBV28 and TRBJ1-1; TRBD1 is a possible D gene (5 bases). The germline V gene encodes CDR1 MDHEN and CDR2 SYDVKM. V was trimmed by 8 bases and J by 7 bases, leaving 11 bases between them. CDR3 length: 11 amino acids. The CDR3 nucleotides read TGTGCCAGCGTGGGGAGGGGTGAAGCTTTCTTT. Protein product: CASVGRGEAFF.

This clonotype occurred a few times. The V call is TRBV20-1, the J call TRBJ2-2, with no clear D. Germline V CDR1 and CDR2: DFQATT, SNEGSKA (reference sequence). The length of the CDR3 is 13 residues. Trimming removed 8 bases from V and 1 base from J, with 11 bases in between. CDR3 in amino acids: CSSNLGNTGELFF. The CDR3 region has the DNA TGCAGTTCCAACCTAGGGAACACCGGGGAGCTGTTTTTT.

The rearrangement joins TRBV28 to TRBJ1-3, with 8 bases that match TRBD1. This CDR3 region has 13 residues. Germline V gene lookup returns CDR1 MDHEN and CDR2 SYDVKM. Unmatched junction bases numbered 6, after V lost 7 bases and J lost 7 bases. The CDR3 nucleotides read TGTGCCAGCACGGGACAGGCTCGGAACACCATATATTTT. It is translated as CASTGQARNTIYF. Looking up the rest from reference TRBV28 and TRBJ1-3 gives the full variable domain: DVKVTQSSRYLVKRTGEKVFLECVQDMDHENMFWYRQDPGLGLRLIYFSYDVKMKEKGDIPEGYSVSREKKERFSLILESASTNQTSMYLCASTGQARNTIYFGEGSWLTVV.

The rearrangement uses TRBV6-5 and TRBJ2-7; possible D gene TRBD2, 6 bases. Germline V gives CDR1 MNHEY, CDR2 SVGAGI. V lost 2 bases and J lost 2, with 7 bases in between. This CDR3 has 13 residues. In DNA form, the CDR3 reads TGTGCCAGCAGTTACGGGGGGACCTACGAGCAGTACTTC. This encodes CASSYGGTYEQYF.

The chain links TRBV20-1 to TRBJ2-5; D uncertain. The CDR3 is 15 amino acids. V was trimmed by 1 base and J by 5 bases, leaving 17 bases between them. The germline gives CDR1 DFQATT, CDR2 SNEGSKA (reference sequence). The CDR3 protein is CSARAPESTGETQYF. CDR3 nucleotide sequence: TGCAGTGCTAGAGCCCCGGAGTCCACCGGGGAGACCCAGTACTTC.

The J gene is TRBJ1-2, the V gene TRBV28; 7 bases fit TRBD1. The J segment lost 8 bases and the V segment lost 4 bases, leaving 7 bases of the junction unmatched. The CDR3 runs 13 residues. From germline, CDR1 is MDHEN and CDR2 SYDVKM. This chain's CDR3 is CASSSMTGWGYTF. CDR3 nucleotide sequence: TGTGCCAGCAGTTCGATGACAGGGTGGGGCTACACCTTC.